The rows below give T cell receptor beta chains drawn from one sample of a study of beta chain features in type 1 diabetes. Some clones are missing from TCRdb's copy, which holds only in-frame ones; the method was immunoSEQ multiplex PCR. The sample lists hundreds of thousands of clones, over 9.5% occurring once. Sequences were obtained from naive CD4+ T cells from blood. The receptors shown here come from a man aged 18 to 30 in good health. The CDR3 runs from the conserved cysteine through the conserved F or W. Fields, in order: V gene, J gene, D gene, clone size, CDR3 protein, CDR3 DNA. D genes are given only for firm matches. A row's size may be missing; if present it is once, few, many or a size class.

>TRBV5-1|TRBJ1-1|NA|few
CASSLEAGGTEAFF
TGCGCCAGCAGCTTGGAGGCAGGTGGCACTGAAGCTTTCTTT
>TRBV5-1|TRBJ2-1|NA|few
CASSFRRSSYNEQFF
TGCGCCAGCAGCTTTAGGAGGAGCTCCTACAATGAGCAGTTCTTC
>TRBV11-2|TRBJ2-3|NA|NA
CASSLGRGTDTQYF
TGTGCCAGCAGCTTAGGGAGGGGCACAGATACGCAGTATTTT
>TRBV18|TRBJ2-7|NA|NA
CASSPTSRGYEQYF
TGTGCCAGCTCACCAACTAGCCGGGGGTACGAGCAGTACTTC
>TRBV5-1|TRBJ2-7|TRBD2|few
CASSLESGGAGEQYF
TGCGCCAGCAGCTTGGAAAGCGGGGGGGCTGGGGAGCAGTACTTC
>TRBV5-4|TRBJ1-6|TRBD1|NA
CASSLVRQGNSPLHF
TGTGCCAGCAGCTTGGTGAGACAGGGCAATTCACCCCTCCACTTT
>TRBV2|TRBJ1-5|NA|few
CASSEENSNQPQHF
TGTGCCAGCAGTGAGGAGAATAGCAATCAGCCCCAGCATTTT
>TRBV7-2|TRBJ2-5|NA|NA
CASSLDREKTQYF
TGTGCCAGCAGCTTAGACAGGGAAAAGACCCAGTACTTC
>TRBV10-3|TRBJ2-7|TRBD1|NA
CAISARPGGTYEQYF
TGTGCCATCAGTGCCAGGCCAGGGGGAACCTACGAGCAGTACTTC
>TRBV2|TRBJ1-2|NA|NA
CASSLTVYGYTF
TGTGCCAGCAGCTTGACAGTCTATGGCTACACCTTC
>TRBV28|TRBJ1-1|TRBD1|few
CASGTGNTEAFF
TGTGCCAGCGGGACAGGGAACACTGAAGCTTTCTTT
>TRBV29-1|TRBJ1-1|NA|NA
CSQNQGLGEAFF
TGCAGCCAAAACCAAGGTCTCGGGGAAGCTTTCTTT
>TRBV18|TRBJ2-5|NA|few
CASSPVGTQYF
TGTGCCAGCTCCCCCGTCGGGACCCAGTACTTC
>TRBV28|TRBJ1-1|TRBD1|NA
CASTGWTGGTEAFF
TGTGCCAGCACCGGGTGGACAGGGGGCACTGAAGCTTTCTTT
>TRBV5-5|TRBJ2-3|TRBD2|NA
CASSIGTSGGTDTQYF
TGTGCCAGCAGCATAGGGACTAGCGGGGGGACAGATACGCAGTATTTT
>TRBV7-6|TRBJ2-1|TRBD2|few
CASSLAGLAHNEQFF
TGTGCCAGCAGCCTAGCGGGGCTGGCCCACAATGAGCAGTTCTTC
>TRBV7-2|TRBJ1-5|TRBD1|NA
CASSSDRGFQPQHF
TGTGCCAGCAGTTCTGACAGGGGGTTTCAGCCCCAGCATTTT
>TRBV9|TRBJ1-4|NA|NA
CASSRQAIDEKLFF
TGTGCCAGCAGCCGACAGGCGATCGATGAAAAACTGTTTTTT
>TRBV7-2|TRBJ2-5|NA|NA
CASSLARRDQETQYF
TGTGCCAGCAGCTTAGCGCGAAGAGACCAAGAGACCCAGTACTTC
>TRBV19|TRBJ2-2|NA|NA
CASTVERPNTGELFF
TGTGCCAGTACAGTAGAGCGCCCGAACACCGGGGAGCTGTTTTTT
>TRBV4-2|TRBJ1-2|TRBD1|NA
CASSPRDRGYGYTF
TGTGCCAGCAGCCCCCGGGACAGGGGCTATGGCTACACCTTC
>TRBV28|TRBJ2-3|TRBD2|many
CASTLLAGVGDTQYF
TGTGCCAGCACTTTACTAGCGGGAGTTGGAGATACGCAGTATTTT